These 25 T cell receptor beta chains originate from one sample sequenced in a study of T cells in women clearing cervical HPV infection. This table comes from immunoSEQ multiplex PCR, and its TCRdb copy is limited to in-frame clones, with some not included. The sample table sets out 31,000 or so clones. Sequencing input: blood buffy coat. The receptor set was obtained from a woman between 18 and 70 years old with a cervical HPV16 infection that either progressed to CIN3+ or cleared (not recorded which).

The CDR3 DNA, read in part, is TGCGCCAGCAGCTTAGGGGACAGAGATTATGGC. Translating it yields CASSLGDRDYG. In full, the CDR3 is CASSLGDRDYGYTF. V gene TRBV5-1 combines with J gene TRBJ1-2; TRBD1 agrees at 7 bases. The CDR3 extends 3 residues past the end of the read, so its final part is completed from the germline J gene. CDR3 length: 14 residues. After removal of 2 bases from V and 5 bases from J, the junction contained 6 bases not matched to a gene. Germline values: CDR1 SGHRS, CDR2 YFSETQ.

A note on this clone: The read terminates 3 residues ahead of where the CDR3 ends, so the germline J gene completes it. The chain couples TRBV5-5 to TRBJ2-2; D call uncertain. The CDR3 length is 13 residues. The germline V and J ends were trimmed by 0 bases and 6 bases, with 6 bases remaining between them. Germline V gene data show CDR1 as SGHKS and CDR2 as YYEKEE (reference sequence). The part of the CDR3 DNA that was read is TGTGCCAGCAGCTTGGATAGGGCCGGGGAG. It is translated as CASSLDRAGE. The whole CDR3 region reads CASSLDRAGELFF. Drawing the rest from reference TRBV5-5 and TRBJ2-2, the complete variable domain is DAGVTQSPTHLIKTRGQQVTLRCSPISGHKSVSWYQQVLGQGPQFIFQYYEKEERGRGNFPDRFSARQFPNYSSELNVNALLLGDSALYLCASSLDRAGELFFGEGSRLTVL.

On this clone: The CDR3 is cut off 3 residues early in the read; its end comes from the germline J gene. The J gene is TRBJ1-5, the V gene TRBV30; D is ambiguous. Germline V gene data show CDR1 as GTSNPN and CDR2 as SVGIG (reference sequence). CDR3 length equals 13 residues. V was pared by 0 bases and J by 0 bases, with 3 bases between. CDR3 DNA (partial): TGTGCCTGGAGTGTCTCTAGCAATCAGCCC. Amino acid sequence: CAWSVSSNQP. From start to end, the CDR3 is CAWSVSSNQPQHF.

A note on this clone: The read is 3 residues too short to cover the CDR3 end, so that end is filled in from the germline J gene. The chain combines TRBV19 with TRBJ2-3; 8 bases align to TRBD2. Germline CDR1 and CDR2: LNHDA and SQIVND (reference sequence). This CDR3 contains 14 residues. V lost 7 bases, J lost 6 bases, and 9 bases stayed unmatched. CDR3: CASIVREGGDTQYF. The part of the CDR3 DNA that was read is TGTGCCAGTATTGTCCGGGAGGGGGGGGATACG.

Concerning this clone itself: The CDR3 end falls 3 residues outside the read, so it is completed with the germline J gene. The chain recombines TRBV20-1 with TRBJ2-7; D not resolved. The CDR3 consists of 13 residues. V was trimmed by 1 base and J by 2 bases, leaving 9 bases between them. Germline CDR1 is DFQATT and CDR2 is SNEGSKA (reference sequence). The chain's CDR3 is CSARGRGTYEQYF. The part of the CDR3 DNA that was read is TGCAGTGCTAGAGGTCGAGGTACCTACGAG.

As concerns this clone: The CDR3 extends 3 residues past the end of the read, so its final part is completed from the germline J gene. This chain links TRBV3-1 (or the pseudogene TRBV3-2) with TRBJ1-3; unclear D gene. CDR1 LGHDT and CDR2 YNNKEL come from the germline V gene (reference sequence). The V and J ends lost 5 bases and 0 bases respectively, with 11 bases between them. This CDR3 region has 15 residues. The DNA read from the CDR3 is TGTGCCAGCAGCGGTATTTCAGACTCTGGAAACACC. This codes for CASSGISDSGNT. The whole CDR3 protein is CASSGISDSGNTIYF.

The DNA read from the CDR3 is TGCGCCAGCAGCTTTACAGGAGGGAGCACAGATACG. Residues: CASSFTGGSTDT. The CDR3, in full, reads CASSFTGGSTDTQYF. The rearrangement uses TRBV5-1 and TRBJ2-3; a weak D match, TRBD2 (6 bases). The DNA ends 3 residues before the CDR3 does, and the rest of the CDR3 is filled in from the germline J gene. Between the trimmed V and J ends, which lost 2 bases and 0 bases, there was a span of 10 bases. The CDR3 sequence is 15 residues long. Germline CDR1 is SGHRS and CDR2 is YFSETQ.

The sequenced part of the CDR3 DNA is TGTGCCAGTAGTATCACAGGGGGCACCGGGGAG. It codes for CASSITGGTGE. Given in full, the CDR3 is CASSITGGTGELFF. V gene TRBV19 combines with J gene TRBJ2-2, with TRBD1 identical over 8 bases. The read terminates 3 residues ahead of where the CDR3 ends, so the germline J gene completes it. CDR1 LNHDA and CDR2 SQIVND come from the germline V gene (reference sequence). The V gene end was trimmed by 3 bases and the J gene end by 4 bases; junction bases not matched to a gene: 1. The CDR3 has 14 residues.

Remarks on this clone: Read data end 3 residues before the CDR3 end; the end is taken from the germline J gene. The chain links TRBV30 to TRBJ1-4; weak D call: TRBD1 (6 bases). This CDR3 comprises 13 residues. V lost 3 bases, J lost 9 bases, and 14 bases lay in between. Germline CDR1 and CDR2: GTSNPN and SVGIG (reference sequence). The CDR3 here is CAWRDTGNQKLFF. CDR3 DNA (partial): TGTGCCTGGAGGGATACAGGGAACCAAAAA.

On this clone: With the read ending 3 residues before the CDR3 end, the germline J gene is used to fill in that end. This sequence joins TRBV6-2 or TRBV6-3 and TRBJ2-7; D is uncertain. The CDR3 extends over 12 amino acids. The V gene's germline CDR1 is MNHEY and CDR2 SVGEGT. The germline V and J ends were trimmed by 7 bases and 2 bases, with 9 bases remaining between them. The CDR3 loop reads CASTQSPYEQYF. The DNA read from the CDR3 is TGTGCCAGCACCCAGTCCCCCTACGAG.

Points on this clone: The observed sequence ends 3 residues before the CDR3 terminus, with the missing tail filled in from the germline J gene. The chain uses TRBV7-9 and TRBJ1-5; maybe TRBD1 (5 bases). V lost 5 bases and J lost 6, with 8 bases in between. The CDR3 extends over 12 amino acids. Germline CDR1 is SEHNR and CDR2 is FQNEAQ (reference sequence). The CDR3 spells CASSKGLQPQHF. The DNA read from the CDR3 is TGTGCCAGCAGCAAGGGGCTTCAGCCC.

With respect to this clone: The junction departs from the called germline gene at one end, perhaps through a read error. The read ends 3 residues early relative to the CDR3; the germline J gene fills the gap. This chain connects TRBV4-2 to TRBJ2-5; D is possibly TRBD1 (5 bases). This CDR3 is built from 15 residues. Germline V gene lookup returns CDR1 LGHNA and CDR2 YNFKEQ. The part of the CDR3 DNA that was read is TGCGCCAGCAGCCAAGATGTGACAGTCCAAGAGACC. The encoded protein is CASSQDVTVQET. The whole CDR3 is CASSQDVTVQETQYF.

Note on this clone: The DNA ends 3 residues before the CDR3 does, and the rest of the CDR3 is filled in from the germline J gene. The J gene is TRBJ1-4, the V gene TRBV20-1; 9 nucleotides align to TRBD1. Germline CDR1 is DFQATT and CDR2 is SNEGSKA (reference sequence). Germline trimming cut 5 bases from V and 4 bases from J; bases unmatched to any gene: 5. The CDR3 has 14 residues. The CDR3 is CSALQGARNEKLFF. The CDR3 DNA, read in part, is TGCAGTGCTCTACAGGGGGCGCGTAATGAAAAA.

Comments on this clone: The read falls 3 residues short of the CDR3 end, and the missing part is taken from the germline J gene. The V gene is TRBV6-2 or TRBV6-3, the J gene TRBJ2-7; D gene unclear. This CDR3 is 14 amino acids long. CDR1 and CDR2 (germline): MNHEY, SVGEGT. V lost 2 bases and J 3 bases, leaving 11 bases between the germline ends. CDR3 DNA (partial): TGTGCCAGCAGTTACCACTATGGAAACTACGAG. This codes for CASSYHYGNYE. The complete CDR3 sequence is CASSYHYGNYEQYF.

The part of the CDR3 DNA that was read is TGTGCCTGGAGCGGGTACCCCGGCCTTGGGGCCAACGTC. It is translated as CAWSGYPGLGANV. The full-length CDR3 reads as CAWSGYPGLGANVLTF. This sequence joins TRBV30 and TRBJ2-6; no firm D call. The read finishes 3 residues shy of the CDR3 end, and the germline J gene is used to complete it. V dropped 3 bases and J dropped 3 bases, with 15 bases sitting between them. This CDR3 comprises 16 residues. Germline CDR1 is GTSNPN and CDR2 is SVGIG (reference sequence).

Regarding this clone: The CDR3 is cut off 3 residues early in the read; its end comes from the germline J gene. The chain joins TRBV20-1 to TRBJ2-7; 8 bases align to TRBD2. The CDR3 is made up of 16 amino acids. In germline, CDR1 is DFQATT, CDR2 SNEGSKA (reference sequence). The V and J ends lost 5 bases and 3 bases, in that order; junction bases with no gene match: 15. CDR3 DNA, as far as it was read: TGCAGTGCTCCCCCACTCACTAGCGGCAAATACTACGAG. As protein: CSAPPLTSGKYYE. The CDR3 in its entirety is CSAPPLTSGKYYEQYF.

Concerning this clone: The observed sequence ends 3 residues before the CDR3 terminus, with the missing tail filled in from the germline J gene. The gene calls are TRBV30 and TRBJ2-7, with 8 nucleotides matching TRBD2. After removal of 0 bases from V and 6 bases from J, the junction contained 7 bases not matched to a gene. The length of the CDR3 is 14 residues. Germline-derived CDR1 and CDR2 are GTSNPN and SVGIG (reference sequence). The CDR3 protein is CAWSVRRGAVEQYF. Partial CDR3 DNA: TGTGCCTGGAGTGTACGGCGGGGGGCCGTCGAG.

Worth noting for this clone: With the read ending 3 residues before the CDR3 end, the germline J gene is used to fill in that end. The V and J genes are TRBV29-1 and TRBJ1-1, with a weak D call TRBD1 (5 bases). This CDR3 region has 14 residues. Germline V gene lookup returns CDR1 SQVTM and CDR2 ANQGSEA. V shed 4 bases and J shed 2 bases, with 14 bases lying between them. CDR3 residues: CSVALQGINTEAFF. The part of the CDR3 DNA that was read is TGCAGCGTTGCTTTGCAGGGTATCAACACTGAA.

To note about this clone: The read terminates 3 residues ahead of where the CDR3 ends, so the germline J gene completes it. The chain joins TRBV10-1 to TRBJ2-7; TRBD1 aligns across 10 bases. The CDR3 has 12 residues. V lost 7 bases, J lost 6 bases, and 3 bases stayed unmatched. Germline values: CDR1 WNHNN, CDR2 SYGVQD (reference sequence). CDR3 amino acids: CASNGDRGEQYF. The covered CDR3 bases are TGCGCCAGCAACGGGGACAGGGGCGAG.

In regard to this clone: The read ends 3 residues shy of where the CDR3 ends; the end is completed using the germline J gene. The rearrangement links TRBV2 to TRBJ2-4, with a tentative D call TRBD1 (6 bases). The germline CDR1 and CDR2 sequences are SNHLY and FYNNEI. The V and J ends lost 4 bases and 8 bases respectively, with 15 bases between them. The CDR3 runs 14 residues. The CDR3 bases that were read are TGTGCCAGCAGTGTTCGGCCACAGGGCCACATT. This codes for CASSVRPQGHI. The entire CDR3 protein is CASSVRPQGHIQYF.

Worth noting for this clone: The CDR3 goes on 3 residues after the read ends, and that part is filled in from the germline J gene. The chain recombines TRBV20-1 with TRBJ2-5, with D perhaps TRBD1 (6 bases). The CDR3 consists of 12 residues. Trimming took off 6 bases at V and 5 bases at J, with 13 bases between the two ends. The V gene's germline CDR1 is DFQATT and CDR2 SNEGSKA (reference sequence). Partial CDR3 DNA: TGCAGTGCAAACAGGGAGAGGGAGACC. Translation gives CSANRERET. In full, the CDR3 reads CSANRERETQYF.

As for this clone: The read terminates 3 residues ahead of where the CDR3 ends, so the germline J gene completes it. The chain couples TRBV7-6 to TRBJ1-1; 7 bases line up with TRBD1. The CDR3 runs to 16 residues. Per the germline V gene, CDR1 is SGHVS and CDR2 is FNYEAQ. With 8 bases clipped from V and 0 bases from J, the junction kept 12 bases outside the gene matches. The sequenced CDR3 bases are TGTGCCAGCCGACCTATCACAGGGGCGCTGAACACTGAA. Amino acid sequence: CASRPITGALNTE. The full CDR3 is CASRPITGALNTEAFF.

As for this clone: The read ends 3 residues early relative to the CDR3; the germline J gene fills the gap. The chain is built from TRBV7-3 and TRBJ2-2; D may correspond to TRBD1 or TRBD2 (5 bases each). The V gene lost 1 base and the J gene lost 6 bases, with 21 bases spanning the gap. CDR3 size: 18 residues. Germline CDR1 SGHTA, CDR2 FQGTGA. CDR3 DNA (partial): TGTGCCAGCAGCTTAAGTCGTTCGGCAGGGAGTATCGCCGGGGAG. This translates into CASSLSRSAGSIAGE. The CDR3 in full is CASSLSRSAGSIAGELFF. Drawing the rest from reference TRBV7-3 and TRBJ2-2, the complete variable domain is GAGVSQTPSNKVTEKGKYVELRCDPISGHTALYWYRQSLGQGPEFLIYFQGTGAADDSGLPNDRFFAVRPEGSVSTLKIQRTERGDSAVYLCASSLSRSAGSIAGELFFGEGSRLTVL.

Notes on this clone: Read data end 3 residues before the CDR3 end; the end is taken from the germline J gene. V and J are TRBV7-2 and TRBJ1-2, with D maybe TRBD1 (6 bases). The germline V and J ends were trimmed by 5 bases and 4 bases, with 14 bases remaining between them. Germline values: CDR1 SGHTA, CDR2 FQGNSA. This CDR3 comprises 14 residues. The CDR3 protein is CASSGERTVYGYTF. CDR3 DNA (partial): TGTGCCAGCAGCGGGGAGAGGACAGTCTATGGC.

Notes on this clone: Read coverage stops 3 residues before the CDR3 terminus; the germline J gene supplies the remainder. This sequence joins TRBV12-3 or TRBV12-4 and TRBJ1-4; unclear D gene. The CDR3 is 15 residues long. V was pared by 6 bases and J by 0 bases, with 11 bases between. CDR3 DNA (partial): TGTGCCAGCAGACCCCGCTCGGCAACTAATGAAAAA. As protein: CASRPRSATNEK. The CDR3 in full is CASRPRSATNEKLFF.